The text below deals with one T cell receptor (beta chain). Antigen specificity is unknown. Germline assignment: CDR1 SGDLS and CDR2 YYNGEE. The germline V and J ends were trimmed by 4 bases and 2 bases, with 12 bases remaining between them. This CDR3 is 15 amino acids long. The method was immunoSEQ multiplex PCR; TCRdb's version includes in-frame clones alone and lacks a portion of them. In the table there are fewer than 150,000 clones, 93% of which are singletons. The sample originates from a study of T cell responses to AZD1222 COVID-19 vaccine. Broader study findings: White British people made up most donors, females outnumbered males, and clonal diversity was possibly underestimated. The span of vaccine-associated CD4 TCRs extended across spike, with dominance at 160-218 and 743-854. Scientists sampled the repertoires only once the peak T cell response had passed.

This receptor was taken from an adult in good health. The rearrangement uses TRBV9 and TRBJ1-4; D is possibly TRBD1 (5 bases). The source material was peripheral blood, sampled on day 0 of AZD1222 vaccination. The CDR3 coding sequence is TGTGCCAGCAGCCCTCGGGGACGGACTAATGAAAAACTGTTTTTT. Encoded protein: CASSPRGRTNEKLFF. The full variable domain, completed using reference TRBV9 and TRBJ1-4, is DSGVTQTPKHLITATGQRVTLRCSPRSGDLSVYWYQQSLDQGLQFLIQYYNGEERAKGNILERFSAQQFPDLHSELNLSSLELGDSALYFCASSPRGRTNEKLFFGSGTQLSVL.